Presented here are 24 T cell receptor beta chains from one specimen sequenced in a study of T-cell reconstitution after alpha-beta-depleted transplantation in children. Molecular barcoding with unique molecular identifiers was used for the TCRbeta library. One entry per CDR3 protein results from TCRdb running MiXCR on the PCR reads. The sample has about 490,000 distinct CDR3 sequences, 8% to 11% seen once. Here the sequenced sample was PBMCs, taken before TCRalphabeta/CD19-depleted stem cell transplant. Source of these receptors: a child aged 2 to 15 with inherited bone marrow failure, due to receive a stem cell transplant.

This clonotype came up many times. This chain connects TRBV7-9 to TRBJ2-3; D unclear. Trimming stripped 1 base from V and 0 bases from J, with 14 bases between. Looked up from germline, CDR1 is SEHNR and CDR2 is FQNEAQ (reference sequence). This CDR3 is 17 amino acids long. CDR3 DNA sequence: TGTGCCAGCAGCTTAGGGTCAGTCTCGACTAGCACAGATACGCAGTATTTT. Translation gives CASSLGSVSTSTDTQYF. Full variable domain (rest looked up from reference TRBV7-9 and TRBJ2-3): DTGVSQNPRHKITKRGQNVTFRCDPISEHNRLYWYRQTLGQGPEFLTYFQNEAQLEKSRLLSDRFSAERPKGSFSTLEIQRTEQGDSAMYLCASSLGSVSTSTDTQYFGPGTRLTVL.

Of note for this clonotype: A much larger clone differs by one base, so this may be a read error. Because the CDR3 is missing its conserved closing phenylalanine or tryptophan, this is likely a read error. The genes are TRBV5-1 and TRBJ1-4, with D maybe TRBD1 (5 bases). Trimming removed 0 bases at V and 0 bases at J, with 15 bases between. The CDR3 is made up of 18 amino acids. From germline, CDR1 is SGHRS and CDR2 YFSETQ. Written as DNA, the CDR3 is TGCGCCAGCAGCTTGGTGGGGAGGGGTAGCGCAACTAATGAAAAACTGTTTGTT. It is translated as CASSLVGRGSATNEKLFV.

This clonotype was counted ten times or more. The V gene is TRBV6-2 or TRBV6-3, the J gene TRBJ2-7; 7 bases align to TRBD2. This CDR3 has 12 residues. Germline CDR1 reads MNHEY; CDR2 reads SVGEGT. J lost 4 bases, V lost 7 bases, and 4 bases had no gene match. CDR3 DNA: TGTGCCAGCAAGCGGGAACTATACGAGCAGTACTTC. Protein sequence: CASKRELYEQYF.

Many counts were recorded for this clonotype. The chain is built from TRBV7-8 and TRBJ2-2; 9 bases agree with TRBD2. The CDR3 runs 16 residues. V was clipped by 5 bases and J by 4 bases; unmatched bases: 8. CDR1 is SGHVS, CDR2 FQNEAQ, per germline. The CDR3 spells CASSQQSGLATGELFF. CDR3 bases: TGTGCCAGCAGCCAACAGTCGGGACTAGCCACCGGGGAGCTGTTTTTT.

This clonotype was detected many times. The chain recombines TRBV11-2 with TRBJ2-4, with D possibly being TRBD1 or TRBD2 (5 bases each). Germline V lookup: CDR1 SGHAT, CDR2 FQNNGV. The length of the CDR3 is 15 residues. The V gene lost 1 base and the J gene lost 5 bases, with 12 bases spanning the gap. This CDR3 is CASSLVWGMENIQYF. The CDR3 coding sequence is TGTGCCAGCAGCTTAGTATGGGGGATGGAAAACATTCAGTACTTC.

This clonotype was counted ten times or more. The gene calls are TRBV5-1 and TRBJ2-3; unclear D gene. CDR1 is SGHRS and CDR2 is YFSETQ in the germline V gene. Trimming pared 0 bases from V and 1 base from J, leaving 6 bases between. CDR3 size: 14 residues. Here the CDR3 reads CASSLELGTDTQYF. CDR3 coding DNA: TGCGCCAGCAGCTTGGAACTCGGCACAGATACGCAGTATTTT.

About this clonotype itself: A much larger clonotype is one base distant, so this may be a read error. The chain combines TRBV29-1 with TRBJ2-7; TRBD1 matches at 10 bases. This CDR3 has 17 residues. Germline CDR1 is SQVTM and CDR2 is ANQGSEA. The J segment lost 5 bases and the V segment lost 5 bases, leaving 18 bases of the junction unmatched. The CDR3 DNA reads TGCAGCGTTCTGAGACGGGACAGGGGACCATGCCCGAACGAGCAGTACTTC. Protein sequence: CSVLRRDRGPCPNEQYF.

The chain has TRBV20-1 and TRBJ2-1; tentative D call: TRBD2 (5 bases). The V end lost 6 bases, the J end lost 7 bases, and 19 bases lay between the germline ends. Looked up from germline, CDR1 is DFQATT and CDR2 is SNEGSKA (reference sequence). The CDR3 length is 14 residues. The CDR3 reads CSAGYAGVANEQFF. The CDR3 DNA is TGCAGTGCGGGTTACGCCGGGGTTGCGAATGAGCAGTTCTTC.

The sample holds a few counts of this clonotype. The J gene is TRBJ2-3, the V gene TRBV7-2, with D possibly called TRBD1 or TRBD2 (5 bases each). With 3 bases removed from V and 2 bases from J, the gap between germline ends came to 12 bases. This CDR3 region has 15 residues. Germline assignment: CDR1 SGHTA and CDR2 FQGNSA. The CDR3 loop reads CASSFRDPLTDTQYF. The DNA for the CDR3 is TGTGCCAGCAGCTTCCGGGACCCTCTCACAGATACGCAGTATTTT.

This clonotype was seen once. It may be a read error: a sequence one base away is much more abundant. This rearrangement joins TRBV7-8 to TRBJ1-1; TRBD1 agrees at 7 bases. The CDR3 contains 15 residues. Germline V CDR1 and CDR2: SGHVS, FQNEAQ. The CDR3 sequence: CASNFPGGMNTEASF. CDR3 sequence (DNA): TGTGCCAGCAATTTCCCAGGGGGAATGAACACTGAAGCTTCCTTT.

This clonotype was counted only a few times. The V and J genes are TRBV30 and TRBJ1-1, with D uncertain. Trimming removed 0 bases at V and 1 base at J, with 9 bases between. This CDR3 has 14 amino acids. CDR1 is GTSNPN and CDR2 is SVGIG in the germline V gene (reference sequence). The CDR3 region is CAWSVGRANTEAFF. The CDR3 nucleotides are TGTGCCTGGAGTGTAGGACGGGCGAACACTGAAGCTTTCTTT.

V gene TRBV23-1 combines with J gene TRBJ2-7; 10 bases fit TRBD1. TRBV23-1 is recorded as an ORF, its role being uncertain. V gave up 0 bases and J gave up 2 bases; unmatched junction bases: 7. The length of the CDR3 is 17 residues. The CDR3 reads CASSQSGTGVAPYEQYF. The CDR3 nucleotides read TGCGCCAGCAGTCAATCCGGGACAGGGGTTGCCCCCTACGAGCAGTACTTC.

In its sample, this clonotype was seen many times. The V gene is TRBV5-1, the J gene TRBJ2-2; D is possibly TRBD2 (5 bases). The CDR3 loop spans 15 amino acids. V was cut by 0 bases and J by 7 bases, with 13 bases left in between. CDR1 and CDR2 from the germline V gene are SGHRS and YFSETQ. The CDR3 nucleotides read TGCGCCAGCAGCTTGGACCCACAAGGAGGCGGGGAGCTGTTTTTT. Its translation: CASSLDPQGGGELFF. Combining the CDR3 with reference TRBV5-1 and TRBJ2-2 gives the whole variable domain KAGVTQTPRYLIKTRGQQVTLSCSPISGHRSVSWYQQTPGQGLQFLFEYFSETQRNKGNFPGRFSGRQFSNSRSEMNVSTLELGDSALYLCASSLDPQGGGELFFGEGSRLTVL.

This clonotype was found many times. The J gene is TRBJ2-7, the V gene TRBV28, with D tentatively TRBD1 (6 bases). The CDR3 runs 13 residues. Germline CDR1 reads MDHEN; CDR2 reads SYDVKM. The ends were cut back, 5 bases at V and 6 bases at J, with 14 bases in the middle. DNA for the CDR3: TGTGCCAGCAGTCTCCGACAGGTAGCCGAGCAGTACTTC. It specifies CASSLRQVAEQYF.

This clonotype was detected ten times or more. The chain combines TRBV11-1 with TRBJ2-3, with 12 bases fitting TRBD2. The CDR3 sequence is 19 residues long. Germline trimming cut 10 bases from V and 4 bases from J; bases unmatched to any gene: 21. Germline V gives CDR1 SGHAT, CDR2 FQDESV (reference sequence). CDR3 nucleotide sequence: TGTGCCACCCGCTCCCGGCTAGCGGGAGGGCCGAAAAACTCAGATACGCAGTATTTT. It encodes CATRSRLAGGPKNSDTQYF.

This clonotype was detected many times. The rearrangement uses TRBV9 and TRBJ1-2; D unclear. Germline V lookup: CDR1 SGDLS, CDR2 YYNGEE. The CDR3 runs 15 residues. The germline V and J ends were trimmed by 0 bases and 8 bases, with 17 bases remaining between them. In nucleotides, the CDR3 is TGTGCCAGCAGCGTAGAAATGACCATTGGGTACGGCTACACCTTC. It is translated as CASSVEMTIGYGYTF. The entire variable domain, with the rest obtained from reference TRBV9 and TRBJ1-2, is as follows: DSGVTQTPKHLITATGQRVTLRCSPRSGDLSVYWYQQSLDQGLQFLIQYYNGEERAKGNILERFSAQQFPDLHSELNLSSLELGDSALYFCASSVEMTIGYGYTFGSGTRLTVV.

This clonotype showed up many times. For the CDR3, the DNA is TGTGCCACCGCACCGGGACAACAAGAGACCCAGTACTTC. This gives the protein CATAPGQQETQYF. The chain recombines TRBV25-1 with TRBJ2-5; tentatively, D is TRBD1 (6 bases). The CDR3 runs 13 residues. CDR1 and CDR2 from the germline V gene are MGHDK and SYGVNS. V lost 10 bases to trimming and J lost 2 bases, with 14 bases between them.

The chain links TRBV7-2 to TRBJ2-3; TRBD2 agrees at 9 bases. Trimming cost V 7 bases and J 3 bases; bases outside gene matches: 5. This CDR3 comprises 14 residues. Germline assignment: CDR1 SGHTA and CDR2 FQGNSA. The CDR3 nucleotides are TGTGCCAGCACGCGGGGGGGTGGGACAGATACGCAGTATTTT. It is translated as CASTRGGGTDTQYF. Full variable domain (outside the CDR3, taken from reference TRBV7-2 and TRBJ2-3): GAGVSQSPSNKVTEKGKDVELRCDPISGHTALYWYRQSLGQGLEFLIYFQGNSAPDKSGLPSDRFSAERTGGSVSTLTIQRTQQEDSAVYLCASTRGGGTDTQYFGPGTRLTVL.

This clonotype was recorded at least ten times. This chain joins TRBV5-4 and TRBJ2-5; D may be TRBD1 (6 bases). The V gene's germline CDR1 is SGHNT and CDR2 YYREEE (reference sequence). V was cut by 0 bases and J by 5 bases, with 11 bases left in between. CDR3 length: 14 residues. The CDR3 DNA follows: TGTGCCAGCAGCTTGGCACAGGGAAGGGAGACCCAGTACTTC. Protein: CASSLAQGRETQYF.

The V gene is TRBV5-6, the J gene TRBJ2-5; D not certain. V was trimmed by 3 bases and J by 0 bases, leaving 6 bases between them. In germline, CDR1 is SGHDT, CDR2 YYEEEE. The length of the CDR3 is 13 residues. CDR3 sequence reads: CASSWADQETQYF. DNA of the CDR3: TGTGCCAGCAGCTGGGCTGACCAAGAGACCCAGTACTTC.

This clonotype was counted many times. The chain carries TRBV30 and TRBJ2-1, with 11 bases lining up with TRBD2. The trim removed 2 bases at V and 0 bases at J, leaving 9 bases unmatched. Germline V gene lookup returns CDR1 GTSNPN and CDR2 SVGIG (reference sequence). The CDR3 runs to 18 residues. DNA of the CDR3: TGTGCCTGGAGTAACGTACTAGCGGGGGCTAGCTCCTACAATGAGCAGTTCTTC. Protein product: CAWSNVLAGASSYNEQFF.

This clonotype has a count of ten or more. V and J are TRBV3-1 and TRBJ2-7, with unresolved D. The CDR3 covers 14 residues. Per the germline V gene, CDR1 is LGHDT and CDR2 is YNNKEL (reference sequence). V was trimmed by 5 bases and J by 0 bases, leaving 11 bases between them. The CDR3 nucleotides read TGTGCCAGCAGCACCCTGACGTCCTCCTACGAGCAGTACTTC. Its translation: CASSTLTSSYEQYF.

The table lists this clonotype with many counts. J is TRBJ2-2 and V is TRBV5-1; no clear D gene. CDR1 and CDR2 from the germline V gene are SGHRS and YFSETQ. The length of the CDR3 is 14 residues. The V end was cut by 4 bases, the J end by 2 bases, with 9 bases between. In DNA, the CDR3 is TGCGCCAGCAGCCAAGATCCAAACACCGGGGAGCTGTTTTTT. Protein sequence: CASSQDPNTGELFF.

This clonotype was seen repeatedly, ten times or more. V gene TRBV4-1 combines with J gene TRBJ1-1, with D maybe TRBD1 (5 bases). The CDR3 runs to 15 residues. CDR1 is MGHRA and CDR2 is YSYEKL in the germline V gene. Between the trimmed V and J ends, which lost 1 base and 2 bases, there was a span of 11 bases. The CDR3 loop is CASSQGGLSNTEAFF. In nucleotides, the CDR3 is TGCGCCAGCAGCCAAGGGGGACTGAGCAACACTGAAGCTTTCTTT.